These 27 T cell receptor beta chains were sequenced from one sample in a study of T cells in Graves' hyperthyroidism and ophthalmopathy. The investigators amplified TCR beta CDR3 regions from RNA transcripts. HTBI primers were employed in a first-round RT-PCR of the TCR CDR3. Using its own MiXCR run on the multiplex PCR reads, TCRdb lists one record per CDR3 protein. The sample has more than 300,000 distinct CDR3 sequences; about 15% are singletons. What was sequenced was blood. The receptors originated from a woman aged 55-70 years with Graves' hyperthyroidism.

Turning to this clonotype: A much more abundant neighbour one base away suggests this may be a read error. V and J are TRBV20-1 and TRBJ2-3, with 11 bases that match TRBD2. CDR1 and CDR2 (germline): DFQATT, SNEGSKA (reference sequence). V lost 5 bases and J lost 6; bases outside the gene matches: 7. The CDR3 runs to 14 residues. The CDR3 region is CSAPLTSGMDTQYF. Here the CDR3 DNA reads TGCAGTGCTCCCCTGACTAGCGGGATGGATACGCAGTATTTT.

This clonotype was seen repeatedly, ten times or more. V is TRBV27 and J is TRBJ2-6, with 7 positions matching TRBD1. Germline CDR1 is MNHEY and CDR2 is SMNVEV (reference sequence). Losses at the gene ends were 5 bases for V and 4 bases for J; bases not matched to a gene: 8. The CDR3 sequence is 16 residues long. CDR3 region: CASSTKQGMGANVLTF. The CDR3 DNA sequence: TGTGCCAGCAGTACGAAACAGGGGATGGGGGCCAACGTCCTGACTTTC.

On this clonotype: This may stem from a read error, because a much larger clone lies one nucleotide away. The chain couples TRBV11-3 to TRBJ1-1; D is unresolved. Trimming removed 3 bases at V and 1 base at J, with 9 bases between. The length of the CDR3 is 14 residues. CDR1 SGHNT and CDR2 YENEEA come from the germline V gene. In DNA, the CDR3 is TGTGCCAGCAGCTTCGGACGGACGAACACTGAAGCTTTCTTT. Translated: CASSFGRTNTEAFF. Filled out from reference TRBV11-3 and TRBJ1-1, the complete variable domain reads EAGVVQSPRYKIIEKKQPVAFWCNPISGHNTLYWYLQNLGQGPELLIRYENEEAVDDSQLPKDRFSAERLKGVDSTLKIQPAELGDSAVYLCASSFGRTNTEAFFGQGTRLTVV.

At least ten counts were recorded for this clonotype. Here the CDR3 DNA reads TGTGCCAGCACCCCCGAGGTTACGCAGTATTTT. This gives the protein CASTPEVTQYF. The genes are TRBV11-2 and TRBJ2-3; D unclear. V was shortened by 7 bases and J by 8 bases, with 10 bases between the two germline ends. Germline lookup yields CDR1 SGHAT and CDR2 FQNNGV. This CDR3 is built from 11 residues.

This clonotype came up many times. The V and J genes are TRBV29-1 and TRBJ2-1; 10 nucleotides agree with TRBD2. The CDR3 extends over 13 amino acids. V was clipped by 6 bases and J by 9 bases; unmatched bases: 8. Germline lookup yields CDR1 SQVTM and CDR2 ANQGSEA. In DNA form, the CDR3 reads TGCAGCGTCATAGCGGGAGGTAGGGGTGAGCAGTTCTTC. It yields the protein CSVIAGGRGEQFF.

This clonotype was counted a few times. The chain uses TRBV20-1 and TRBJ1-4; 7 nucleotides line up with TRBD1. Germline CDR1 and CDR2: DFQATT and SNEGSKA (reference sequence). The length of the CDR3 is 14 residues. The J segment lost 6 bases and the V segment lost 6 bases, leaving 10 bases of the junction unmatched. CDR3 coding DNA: TGCAGTGCCCCTCGACAGGGAAGGGATGAAAAACTGTTTTTT. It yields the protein CSAPRQGRDEKLFF.

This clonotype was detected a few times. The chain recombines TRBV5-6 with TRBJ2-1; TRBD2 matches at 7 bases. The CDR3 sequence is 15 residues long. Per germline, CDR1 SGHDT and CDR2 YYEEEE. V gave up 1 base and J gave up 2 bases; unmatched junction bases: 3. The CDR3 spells CASSLWTRPYNEQFF. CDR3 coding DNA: TGTGCCAGCAGCTTGTGGACTAGACCCTACAATGAGCAGTTCTTC.

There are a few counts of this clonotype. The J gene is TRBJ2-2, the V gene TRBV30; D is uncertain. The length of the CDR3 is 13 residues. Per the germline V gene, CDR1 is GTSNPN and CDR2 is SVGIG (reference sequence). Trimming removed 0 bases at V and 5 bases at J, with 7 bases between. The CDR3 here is CAWSVPTTGELFF. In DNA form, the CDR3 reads TGTGCCTGGAGTGTACCTACTACCGGGGAGCTGTTTTTT.

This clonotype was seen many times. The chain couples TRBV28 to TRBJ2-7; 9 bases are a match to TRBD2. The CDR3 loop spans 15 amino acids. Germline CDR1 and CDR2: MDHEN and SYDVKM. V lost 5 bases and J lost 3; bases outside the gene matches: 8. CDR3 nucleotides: TGTGCCAGCAGTGGGACTAGCTGGACGGTCTACGAGCAGTACTTC. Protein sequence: CASSGTSWTVYEQYF.

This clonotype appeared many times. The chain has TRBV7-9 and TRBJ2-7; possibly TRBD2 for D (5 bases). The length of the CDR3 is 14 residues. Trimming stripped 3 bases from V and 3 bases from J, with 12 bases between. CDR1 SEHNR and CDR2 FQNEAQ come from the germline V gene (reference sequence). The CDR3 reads CASSLAKTIYEQYF. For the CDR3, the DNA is TGTGCCAGCAGCTTGGCCAAGACTATCTACGAGCAGTACTTC.

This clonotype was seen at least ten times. The CDR3 DNA is TGTGCCAGCAGCCCGACTAGCGGGGCCTACGAGCAGTACTTC. The encoded protein is CASSPTSGAYEQYF. The chain uses TRBV7-3 and TRBJ2-7; 11 bases fit TRBD2. This CDR3 is 14 amino acids long. CDR1 is SGHTA, CDR2 FQGTGA, per germline. V lost 5 bases to trimming and J lost 2 bases; unmatched junction nucleotides: 2.

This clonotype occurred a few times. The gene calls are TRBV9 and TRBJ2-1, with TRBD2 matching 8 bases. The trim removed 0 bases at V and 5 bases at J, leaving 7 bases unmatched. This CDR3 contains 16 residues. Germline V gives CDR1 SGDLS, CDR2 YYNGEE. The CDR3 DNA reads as TGTGCCAGCAGCGTAGAGGCTAGCGGGCCCCACAATGAGCAGTTCTTC. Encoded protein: CASSVEASGPHNEQFF.

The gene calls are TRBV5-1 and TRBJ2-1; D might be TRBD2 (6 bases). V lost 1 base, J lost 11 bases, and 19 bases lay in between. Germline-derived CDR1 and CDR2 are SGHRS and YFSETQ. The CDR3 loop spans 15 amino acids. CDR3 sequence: CASSLWGEARDKQFF. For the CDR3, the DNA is TGCGCCAGCAGCTTGTGGGGGGAGGCGAGGGATAAGCAGTTCTTC.

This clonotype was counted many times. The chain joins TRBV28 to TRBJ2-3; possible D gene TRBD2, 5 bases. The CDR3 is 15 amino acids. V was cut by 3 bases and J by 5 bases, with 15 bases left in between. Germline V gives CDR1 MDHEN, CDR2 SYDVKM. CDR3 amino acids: CASSLRRIRGDTQYF. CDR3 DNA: TGTGCCAGCAGTTTGCGGAGAATTCGGGGAGATACGCAGTATTTT.

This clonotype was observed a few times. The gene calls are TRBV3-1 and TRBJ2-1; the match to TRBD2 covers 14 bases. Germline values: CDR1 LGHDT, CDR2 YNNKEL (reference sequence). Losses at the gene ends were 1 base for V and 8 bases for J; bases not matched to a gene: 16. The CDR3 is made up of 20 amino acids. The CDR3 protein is CASSQVIETSGRGLPHEQFF. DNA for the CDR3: TGTGCCAGCAGCCAAGTCATTGAGACTAGCGGGAGGGGTCTGCCCCATGAGCAGTTCTTC.

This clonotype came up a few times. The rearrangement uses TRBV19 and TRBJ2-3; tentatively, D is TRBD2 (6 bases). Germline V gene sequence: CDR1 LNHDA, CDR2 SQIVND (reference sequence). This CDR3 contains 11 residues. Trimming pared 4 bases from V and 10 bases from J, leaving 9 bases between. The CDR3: CASSTGTPQYF. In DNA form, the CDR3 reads TGTGCCAGTAGTACCGGGACTCCGCAGTATTTT.

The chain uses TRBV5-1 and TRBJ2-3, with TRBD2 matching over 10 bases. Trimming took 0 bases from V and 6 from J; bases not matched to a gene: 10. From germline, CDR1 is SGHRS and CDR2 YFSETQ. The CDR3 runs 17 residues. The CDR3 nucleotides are TGCGCCAGCAGCTTGGGTCTAGCGGGAGCGCTCGGGGATACGCAGTATTTT. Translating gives CASSLGLAGALGDTQYF.

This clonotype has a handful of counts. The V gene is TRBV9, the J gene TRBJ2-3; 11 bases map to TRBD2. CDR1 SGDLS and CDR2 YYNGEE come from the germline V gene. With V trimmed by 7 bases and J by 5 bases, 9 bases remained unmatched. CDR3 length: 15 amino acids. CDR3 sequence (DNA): TGTGCCAGCTCGCGGGGACTAGCGGTTAAAGATACGCAGTATTTT. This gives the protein CASSRGLAVKDTQYF.

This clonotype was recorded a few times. The CDR3 DNA is TGTGCCAGTAGTAGACTGGGACTAGCGGAGCTATACGAGCAGTACTTC. Translation gives CASSRLGLAELYEQYF. The J gene is TRBJ2-7, the V gene TRBV19; 11 bases match TRBD2. The ends lost 4 bases at V and 4 bases at J; junction bases unmatched: 9. Germline assignment: CDR1 LNHDA and CDR2 SQIVND (reference sequence). The CDR3 totals 16 residues.

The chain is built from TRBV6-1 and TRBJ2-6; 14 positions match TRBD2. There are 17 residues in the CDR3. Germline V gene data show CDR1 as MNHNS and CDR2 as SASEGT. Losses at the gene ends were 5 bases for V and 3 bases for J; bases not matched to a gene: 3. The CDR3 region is CASSKGTSGSGANVLTF. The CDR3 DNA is TGTGCCAGCAGTAAAGGGACTAGCGGGAGTGGGGCCAACGTCCTGACTTTC.

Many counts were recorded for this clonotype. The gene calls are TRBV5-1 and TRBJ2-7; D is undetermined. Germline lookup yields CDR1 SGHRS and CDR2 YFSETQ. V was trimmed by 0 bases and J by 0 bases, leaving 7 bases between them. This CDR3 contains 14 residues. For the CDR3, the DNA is TGCGCCAGCAGCTTGGATACGTCCTCCTACGAGCAGTACTTC. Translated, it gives CASSLDTSSYEQYF.

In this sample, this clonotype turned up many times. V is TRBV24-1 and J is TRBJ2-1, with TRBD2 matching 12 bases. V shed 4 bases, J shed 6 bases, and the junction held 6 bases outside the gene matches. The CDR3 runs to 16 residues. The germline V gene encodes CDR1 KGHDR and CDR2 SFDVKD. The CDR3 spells CATSDPTSGRGNEQFF. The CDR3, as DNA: TGTGCCACCAGTGACCCGACTAGCGGGAGAGGCAATGAGCAGTTCTTC.

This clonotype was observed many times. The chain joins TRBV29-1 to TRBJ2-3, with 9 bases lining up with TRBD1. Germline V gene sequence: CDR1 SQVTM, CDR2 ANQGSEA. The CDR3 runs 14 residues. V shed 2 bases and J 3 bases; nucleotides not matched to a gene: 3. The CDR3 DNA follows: TGCAGCGTTGAAAGGGGACAGGGAACAGATACGCAGTATTTT. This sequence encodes CSVERGQGTDTQYF.

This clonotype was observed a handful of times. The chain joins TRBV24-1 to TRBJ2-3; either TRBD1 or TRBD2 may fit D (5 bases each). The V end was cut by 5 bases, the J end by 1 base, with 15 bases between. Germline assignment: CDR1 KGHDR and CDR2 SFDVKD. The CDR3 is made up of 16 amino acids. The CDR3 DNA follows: TGTGCCACCAGTGGACCGGGGCGCCCAGGCACAGATACGCAGTATTTT. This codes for CATSGPGRPGTDTQYF.

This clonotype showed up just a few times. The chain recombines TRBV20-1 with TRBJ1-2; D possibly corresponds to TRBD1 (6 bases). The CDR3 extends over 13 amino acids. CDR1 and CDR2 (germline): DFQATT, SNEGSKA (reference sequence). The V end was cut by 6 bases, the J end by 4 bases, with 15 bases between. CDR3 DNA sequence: TGCAGTGCGACCAGCCAGGGGAGCTATGGCTACACCTTC. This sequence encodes CSATSQGSYGYTF.

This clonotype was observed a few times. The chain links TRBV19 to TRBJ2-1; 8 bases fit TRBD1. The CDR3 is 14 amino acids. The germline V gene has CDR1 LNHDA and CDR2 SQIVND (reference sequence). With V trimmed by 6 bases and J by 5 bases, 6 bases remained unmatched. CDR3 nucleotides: TGTGCCAGTAGGGGGAAACAGGGGGACAATGAGCAGTTCTTC. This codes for CASRGKQGDNEQFF.

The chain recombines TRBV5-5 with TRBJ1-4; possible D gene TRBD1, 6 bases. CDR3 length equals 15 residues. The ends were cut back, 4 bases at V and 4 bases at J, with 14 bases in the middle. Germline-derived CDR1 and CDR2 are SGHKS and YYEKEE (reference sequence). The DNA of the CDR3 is TGTGCCAGCAGCGTTCGACAGGCAAATAATGAAAAACTGTTTTTT. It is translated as CASSVRQANNEKLFF.